Given below is one T cell receptor beta chain in context. As yet, its antigen is unknown. The same CDR3 arises from other DNA sequences in this sample as well. V lost 2 bases to trimming and J lost 0 bases, with 5 bases between them. Germline CDR1 reads MDHEN; CDR2 reads SYDVKM. This CDR3 comprises 14 residues. The cryopreserved samples used held roughly 0.95-10 million PBMC prior to extraction of DNA. The record originates from a study of long-term antiretroviral therapy in people with HIV. General study findings and limits: Repertoires looked antigen-experienced, with only a slight naive shift after ART.

Survey-level immunoSEQ v3.0 assays were run. Measured with immunoSEQ multiplex PCR; TCRdb has only the in-frame clones, and not every one. The sample includes roughly 28,000 clones, over 75% of them seen just once. This chain joins TRBV28 and TRBJ1-5, with D unclear. The sequences come from unsorted PBMCs, collected 1.5 years before starting antiretroviral therapy. The sequence came from a man younger than 30 with HIV. CDR3 protein: CASSLPSSNQPQHF. The DNA of the CDR3 is TGTGCCAGCAGTTTACCCAGTAGCAATCAGCCCCAGCATTTT.